The present T cell receptor (beta chain) was sequenced within a study of blood T cell repertoires in COVID-19. Study-wide context: From T cells, B-cell-depleted T cells, or PBMCs came the material, which was cDNA or gDNA.

In the study's own analysis: Scientists estimated how many nucleated cells there were by amplifying reference gene primers. TCRdb's table, derived via immunoSEQ multiplex PCR, lists solely in-frame clones and lacks some. V, J and clone size are taken as reported in that table, and D and trimming were inferred from the DNA itself. Here the sample spans 70,000 or so clones, 91% being singletons. The CDR3 totals 15 residues. Germline V gene sequence: CDR1 LNHNV, CDR2 YYDKDF (reference sequence). The ends were cut back, 5 bases at V and 1 base at J, with 14 bases in the middle. The receptor's source is a human donor in a cohort sampled during active COVID-19. The gene calls are TRBV15 and TRBJ1-2; D uncertain. Sequencing input: peripheral blood. The CDR3 DNA is TGTGCCACCAGCTCAGAGGTAGGAGATAACTATGGCTACACCTTC. This translates into CATSSEVGDNYGYTF.